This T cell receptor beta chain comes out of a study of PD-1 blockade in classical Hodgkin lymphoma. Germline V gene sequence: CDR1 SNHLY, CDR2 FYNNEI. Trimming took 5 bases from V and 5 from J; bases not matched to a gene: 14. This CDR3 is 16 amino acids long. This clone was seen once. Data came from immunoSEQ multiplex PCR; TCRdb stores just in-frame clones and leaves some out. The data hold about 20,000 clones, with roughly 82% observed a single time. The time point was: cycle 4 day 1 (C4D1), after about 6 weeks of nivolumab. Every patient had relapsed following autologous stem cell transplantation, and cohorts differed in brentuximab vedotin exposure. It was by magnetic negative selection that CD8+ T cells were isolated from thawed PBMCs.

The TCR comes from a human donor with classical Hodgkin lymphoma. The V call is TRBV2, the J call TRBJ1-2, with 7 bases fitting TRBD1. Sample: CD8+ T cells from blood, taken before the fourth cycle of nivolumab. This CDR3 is CASSLRRAGGRYGYTF. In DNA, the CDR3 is TGTGCCAGCAGTTTAAGGAGGGCAGGGGGACGATATGGCTACACCTTC. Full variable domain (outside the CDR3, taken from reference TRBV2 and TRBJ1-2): EPEVTQTPSHQVTQMGQEVILRCVPISNHLYFYWYRQILGQKVEFLVSFYNNEISEKSEIFDDQFSVERPDGSNFTLKIRSTKLEDSAMYFCASSLRRAGGRYGYTFGSGTRLTVV.